Listed here are 32 T cell receptor beta chains from one sample, sequenced in a study of shared clonotypes between healthy human individuals. Assay used: immunoSEQ multiplex PCR; TCRdb lists only in-frame clones, some missing. The repertoire holds some 2.1 million clones, roughly 94% seen once, with about 1.1% in the top ten. Naivety among CD8 cells was defined by CD45RO negativity and positive CCR7 selection, thereby excluding terminally differentiated effector memory CD45RA+ cells. Material: naive CD8+ T cells sorted from blood. Source of these receptors: a man between 18 and 35 years old in good health.

Only a few counts were recorded for this clone. The V and J genes are TRBV7-9 and TRBJ2-7; maybe TRBD1 (6 bases). V shed 1 base and J shed 0 bases, with 10 bases lying between them. The CDR3 spans 15 residues. Germline V gives CDR1 SEHNR, CDR2 FQNEAQ (reference sequence). The CDR3 sequence: CASSLVGQLSYEQYF. CDR3 in DNA: TGTGCCAGCAGCTTAGTAGGACAGCTCTCCTACGAGCAGTACTTC.

The count of this clone is one. The rearrangement links TRBV25-1 to TRBJ2-2; the D call may be TRBD1 or TRBD2 (6 bases each). CDR1 is MGHDK and CDR2 is SYGVNS in the germline V gene. Trimming removed 5 bases from V and 7 bases from J, with 14 bases in between. The length of the CDR3 is 14 residues. CDR3 nucleotide sequence: TGTGCCAGCAGTTTACAGGAGGGGGGCGGGGAGCTGTTTTTT. This translates into CASSLQEGGGELFF.

The chain combines TRBV5-1 with TRBJ2-1; tentative D call: TRBD1 (6 bases). The CDR3 spans 17 residues. The V gene's germline CDR1 is SGHRS and CDR2 YFSETQ. V was trimmed by 0 bases and J by 1 base, leaving 14 bases between them. The CDR3, as DNA: TGCGCCAGCAGCTTGGCACAGGGTGGCGGGTCCTACAATGAGCAGTTCTTC. Its translation is CASSLAQGGGSYNEQFF.

DNA of the CDR3: TGTGCCAGCACCCCCGAGGGGAACACTGAAGCTTTCTTT. Translating gives CASTPEGNTEAFF. The chain recombines TRBV13 with TRBJ1-1; D unresolved. CDR3 size: 13 residues. Trimming left V 7 bases short and J 1 base short, with 10 bases between. Germline V gene data show CDR1 as PRHDT and CDR2 as FYEKMQ (reference sequence). The full variable domain, its missing parts supplied by reference TRBV13 and TRBJ1-1, is AAGVIQSPRHLIKEKRETATLKCYPIPRHDTVYWYQQGPGQDPQFLISFYEKMQSDKGSIPDRFSAQQFSDYHSELNMSSLELGDSALYFCASTPEGNTEAFFGQGTRLTVV.

V is TRBV2 and J is TRBJ2-1; a possible D gene is TRBD2 (6 bases). The V and J ends lost 7 bases and 4 bases respectively, with 8 bases between them. CDR1 and CDR2 (germline): SNHLY, FYNNEI. The length of the CDR3 is 12 residues. DNA for the CDR3: TGTGCCAGCATCGGAGGGTACAATGAGCAGTTCTTC. Translation: CASIGGYNEQFF.

Notes on this clone: This specimen includes other DNA sequences encoding the same CDR3. The genes are TRBV2 and TRBJ2-7, with 7 bases lining up with TRBD1. In germline, CDR1 is SNHLY, CDR2 FYNNEI. The CDR3 sequence is 13 residues long. Unmatched junction bases numbered 4, after V lost 5 bases and J lost 3 bases. The CDR3 bases are TGTGCCAGCAGTACAGGGACAGTCTACGAGCAGTACTTC. Protein product: CASSTGTVYEQYF.

The rearrangement links TRBV5-1 to TRBJ2-7, with D possibly being TRBD2 (6 bases). The CDR3 runs 15 residues. CDR1 is SGHRS and CDR2 is YFSETQ in the germline V gene. Trimming cost V 5 bases and J 0 bases, with 15 bases left between them. CDR3 sequence (DNA): TGCGCCAGCAGGCCGGGGGAGCGGAACTCCTACGAGCAGTACTTC. Its protein is CASRPGERNSYEQYF.

The sample holds one count of this clone. V usage is TRBV5-6 and J usage is TRBJ2-7, with TRBD1 matching over 9 bases. Germline values: CDR1 SGHDT, CDR2 YYEEEE. The CDR3 sequence is 13 residues long. The V segment lost 3 bases and the J segment 5 bases; nucleotides outside the gene matches: 3. In nucleotides, the CDR3 is TGTGCCAGCAGCTGGGACAGGGCCCACGAGCAGTACTTC. Translation: CASSWDRAHEQYF.

The chain has TRBV2 and TRBJ1-2; no clear D gene. Germline-derived CDR1 and CDR2 are SNHLY and FYNNEI. The CDR3 has 16 amino acids. V lost 0 bases and J 3 bases, leaving 14 bases between the germline ends. Here the CDR3 DNA reads TGTGCCAGCAGTGAAGCGGTTGGAGGGAATGACTATGGCTACACCTTC. Protein product: CASSEAVGGNDYGYTF.

J is TRBJ2-3 and V is TRBV25-1; D not certain. Germline loops: CDR1 MGHDK, CDR2 SYGVNS. There are 12 residues in the CDR3. Trimming took 6 bases from V and 2 from J, leaving 6 bases between them. CDR3 coding DNA: TGTGCCAGCAGAGATTTCACAGATACGCAGTATTTT. This gives the protein CASRDFTDTQYF.

This clone was seen a single time. V and J are TRBV30 and TRBJ1-2; 9 bases align to TRBD1. Germline CDR1 and CDR2: GTSNPN and SVGIG (reference sequence). With V trimmed by 0 bases and J by 7 bases, 3 bases remained unmatched. The CDR3 runs 13 residues. CDR3 amino acids: CAWSVQGAVGYTF. The CDR3 DNA reads TGTGCCTGGAGTGTACAGGGGGCGGTTGGCTACACCTTC.

The chain carries TRBV6-6 and TRBJ2-3; D is undetermined. Looked up from germline, CDR1 is MNHNY and CDR2 is SVGAGI (reference sequence). CDR3 length equals 14 residues. V lost 8 bases and J 0 bases, leaving 12 bases between the germline ends. CDR3: CASLWHPSTDTQYF. CDR3 bases: TGTGCCAGCCTCTGGCACCCTAGCACAGATACGCAGTATTTT.

This sequence joins TRBV5-8 and TRBJ1-4; maybe TRBD1 (5 bases). CDR1 SGHTS and CDR2 YDEGEE come from the germline V gene. This CDR3 contains 15 residues. V was pared by 0 bases and J by 6 bases, with 12 bases between. CDR3 amino acids: CASSLVLPGDEKLFF. The CDR3 DNA is TGTGCCAGCAGCTTGGTCCTACCGGGGGATGAAAAACTGTTTTTT.

The chain combines TRBV19 with TRBJ2-5; TRBD1 agrees at 7 bases. With V trimmed by 4 bases and J by 5 bases, 13 bases remained unmatched. Looked up from germline, CDR1 is LNHDA and CDR2 is SQIVND (reference sequence). The CDR3 covers 16 residues. The CDR3 coding sequence is TGTGCCAGTAGTACCCTTACAGGGGATCTGCGGGAGACCCAGTACTTC. It translates to CASSTLTGDLRETQYF.

The CDR3 region has the DNA TGTGCCAGCAGCTTGGGGACACCAAGCCCGAACACTGAAGCTTTCTTT. Translating gives CASSLGTPSPNTEAFF. The J gene is TRBJ1-1, the V gene TRBV7-9, with D possibly TRBD1 on 6 matching bases. Looked up from germline, CDR1 is SEHNR and CDR2 is FQNEAQ (reference sequence). There are 16 residues in the CDR3. V was trimmed by 3 bases and J by 1 base, leaving 15 bases between them.

This chain links TRBV7-9 with TRBJ2-1, with TRBD2 matching over 13 bases. CDR3 length equals 18 residues. Germline V gene sequence: CDR1 SEHNR, CDR2 FQNEAQ (reference sequence). V was clipped by 3 bases and J by 0 bases; unmatched bases: 5. CDR3 in DNA: TGTGCCAGCAGCTTTGGACTAGCGGGAGCGATCTCCTACAATGAGCAGTTCTTC. Amino acid sequence: CASSFGLAGAISYNEQFF. The full variable domain, rest sourced from reference TRBV7-9 and TRBJ2-1, is DTGVSQNPRHKITKRGQNVTFRCDPISEHNRLYWYRQTLGQGPEFLTYFQNEAQLEKSRLLSDRFSAERPKGSFSTLEIQRTEQGDSAMYLCASSFGLAGAISYNEQFFGPGTRLTVL.

This clone has a handful of counts. The chain uses TRBV30 and TRBJ2-1, with D possibly being TRBD1 or TRBD2 (5 bases each). The germline V gene encodes CDR1 GTSNPN and CDR2 SVGIG (reference sequence). CDR3 length: 14 residues. V was shortened by 5 bases and J by 6 bases, with 17 bases between the two germline ends. The CDR3 loop reads CAWDSYGTLNEQFF. For the CDR3, the DNA is TGTGCCTGGGATTCTTACGGGACCCTCAATGAGCAGTTCTTC.

The J gene is TRBJ1-2, the V gene TRBV30; D may be TRBD1 (6 bases). Trimming left V 2 bases short and J 7 bases short, with 17 bases between. Germline V gene sequence: CDR1 GTSNPN, CDR2 SVGIG (reference sequence). This CDR3 contains 14 residues. CDR3 residues: CAWSNLDSRIGYTF. CDR3 nucleotide sequence: TGTGCCTGGAGTAATTTGGACAGTCGGATTGGCTACACCTTC.

CDR3 protein: CASSPQGAGANVLTF. In DNA form, the CDR3 reads TGTGCCAGTAGTCCGCAGGGGGCTGGGGCCAACGTCCTGACTTTC. The chain recombines TRBV19 with TRBJ2-6; 7 bases align to TRBD1. After removal of 5 bases from V and 2 bases from J, the junction contained 3 bases not matched to a gene. Germline CDR1 is LNHDA and CDR2 is SQIVND (reference sequence). This CDR3 comprises 15 residues.

The chain joins TRBV13 to TRBJ1-6, with a weak D call TRBD1 (5 bases). The CDR3 spans 14 residues. Germline V lookup: CDR1 PRHDT, CDR2 FYEKMQ (reference sequence). Trimming stripped 3 bases from V and 6 bases from J, with 9 bases between. The CDR3 sequence is CASSLRGFNSPLHF. The CDR3 coding sequence is TGTGCCAGCAGCTTGCGGGGGTTTAATTCACCCCTCCACTTT.

This rearrangement joins TRBV10-2 to TRBJ2-7; 15 bases line up with TRBD2. Germline-derived CDR1 and CDR2 are WSHSY and SAAADI. This CDR3 is 16 amino acids long. Trimming removed 4 bases from V and 4 bases from J; junction bases left unmatched: 5. The CDR3 bases are TGCGCCAGCAGTGGGACTAGCGGGGGGGCCTTTTACGAGCAGTACTTC. Its translation is CASSGTSGGAFYEQYF.

V gene TRBV29-1 combines with J gene TRBJ2-1, with 7 bases fitting TRBD1. The germline V gene has CDR1 SQVTM and CDR2 ANQGSEA. CDR3 size: 14 residues. The V and J ends lost 3 bases and 3 bases, in that order; junction bases with no gene match: 5. The CDR3 region is CSVETGTVYNEQFF. The CDR3 coding sequence is TGCAGCGTTGAGACCGGGACAGTCTACAATGAGCAGTTCTTC.

V gene TRBV29-1 combines with J gene TRBJ2-7; tentatively, D is TRBD1 (6 bases). The CDR3 sequence is 14 residues long. Germline CDR1 reads SQVTM; CDR2 reads ANQGSEA. The V gene lost 3 bases and the J gene lost 5 bases, with 17 bases spanning the gap. The CDR3 sequence: CSVDLSGASNEQYF. The CDR3 bases are TGCAGCGTTGATTTGTCAGGGGCGTCGAACGAGCAGTACTTC.

The genes are TRBV7-9 and TRBJ2-1; D might be TRBD2 (6 bases). The germline CDR1 and CDR2 sequences are SEHNR and FQNEAQ (reference sequence). V lost 4 bases to trimming and J lost 3 bases, with 13 bases between them. The CDR3 extends over 15 amino acids. As DNA, the CDR3 is TGTGCCAGCAGCTCCCCGCGGGATGACTACAATGAGCAGTTCTTC. Translated: CASSSPRDDYNEQFF.

The gene calls are TRBV30 and TRBJ2-1; 8 bases line up with TRBD2. V gave up 1 base and J gave up 5 bases; unmatched junction bases: 10. The CDR3 runs 16 residues. Germline CDR1 reads GTSNPN; CDR2 reads SVGIG (reference sequence). The chain's CDR3 is CAWSGWSGGEDNEQFF. Here the CDR3 DNA reads TGTGCCTGGAGTGGTTGGAGCGGGGGAGAGGACAATGAGCAGTTCTTC.

V usage is TRBV5-6 and J usage is TRBJ2-3, with D possibly matching TRBD2 (6 bases). Trimming pared 4 bases from V and 0 bases from J, leaving 12 bases between. From germline, CDR1 is SGHDT and CDR2 YYEEEE. CDR3 length: 15 amino acids. The CDR3 is CASSPGGVSTDTQYF. In DNA form, the CDR3 reads TGTGCCAGCAGCCCTGGAGGGGTAAGCACAGATACGCAGTATTTT.

The rearrangement links TRBV7-9 to TRBJ1-1; possible D gene TRBD1, 5 bases. CDR3 length: 15 amino acids. Trimming removed 2 bases from V and 8 bases from J, with 18 bases in between. Germline V gene sequence: CDR1 SEHNR, CDR2 FQNEAQ (reference sequence). The CDR3 bases are TGTGCCAGCAGCTTATATGGGGCCCCTAAGGGGGAAGCTTTCTTT. This translates into CASSLYGAPKGEAFF.

CDR3 residues: CASSGGDLLSHEQFF. The CDR3, as DNA: TGTGCCAGCAGCGGGGGGGACCTACTATCTCATGAGCAGTTCTTC. J is TRBJ2-1 and V is TRBV7-9; 7 bases fit TRBD2. CDR1 and CDR2 (germline): SEHNR, FQNEAQ (reference sequence). This CDR3 contains 15 residues. V lost 5 bases to trimming and J lost 8 bases; unmatched junction nucleotides: 12.

This clone appeared once. J is TRBJ2-7 and V is TRBV6-1, with a possible D match to TRBD1 (5 bases). This CDR3 is 14 amino acids long. Germline CDR1 MNHNS, CDR2 SASEGT. Trimming took 5 bases from V and 1 from J, leaving 12 bases between them. The CDR3 loop is CASSPTELSYEQYF. DNA for the CDR3: TGTGCCAGCAGTCCGACAGAACTATCCTACGAGCAGTACTTC.

The chain has TRBV11-3 and TRBJ2-1, with TRBD2 identical over 8 bases. The CDR3 loop spans 15 amino acids. V shed 5 bases and J 8 bases; nucleotides not matched to a gene: 11. Germline V lookup: CDR1 SGHNT, CDR2 YENEEA. CDR3 coding DNA: TGTGCCAGCAGCGCGGGGACTAGTCTGTCCGATGAGCAGTTCTTC. Residues: CASSAGTSLSDEQFF.

Concerning this clone itself: This same CDR3 is encoded by further DNA sequences in the sample. The gene calls are TRBV5-1 and TRBJ2-7; tentatively, D is TRBD1 or TRBD2 (5 bases each). The length of the CDR3 is 13 residues. The germline V gene encodes CDR1 SGHRS and CDR2 YFSETQ. Between the trimmed V and J ends, which lost 4 bases and 3 bases, there was a span of 11 bases. CDR3 bases: TGCGCCAGCAGCCTTTGGGACGGCTACGAGCAGTACTTC. Its protein product is CASSLWDGYEQYF.

This chain connects TRBV30 to TRBJ1-1, with D possibly matching TRBD1 (6 bases). The CDR3 runs to 12 residues. Trimming left V 4 bases short and J 4 bases short, with 10 bases between. The germline V gene encodes CDR1 GTSNPN and CDR2 SVGIG (reference sequence). This CDR3 is CAWMGGPTEAFF. CDR3 coding DNA: TGTGCCTGGATGGGGGGCCCCACTGAAGCTTTCTTT. The full variable domain, with the rest looked up from reference TRBV30 and TRBJ1-1, is SQTIHQWPATLVQPVGSPLSLECTVEGTSNPNLYWYRQAAGRGLQLLFYSVGIGQISSEVPQNLSASRPQDRQFILSSKKLLLSDSGFYLCAWMGGPTEAFFGQGTRLTVV.